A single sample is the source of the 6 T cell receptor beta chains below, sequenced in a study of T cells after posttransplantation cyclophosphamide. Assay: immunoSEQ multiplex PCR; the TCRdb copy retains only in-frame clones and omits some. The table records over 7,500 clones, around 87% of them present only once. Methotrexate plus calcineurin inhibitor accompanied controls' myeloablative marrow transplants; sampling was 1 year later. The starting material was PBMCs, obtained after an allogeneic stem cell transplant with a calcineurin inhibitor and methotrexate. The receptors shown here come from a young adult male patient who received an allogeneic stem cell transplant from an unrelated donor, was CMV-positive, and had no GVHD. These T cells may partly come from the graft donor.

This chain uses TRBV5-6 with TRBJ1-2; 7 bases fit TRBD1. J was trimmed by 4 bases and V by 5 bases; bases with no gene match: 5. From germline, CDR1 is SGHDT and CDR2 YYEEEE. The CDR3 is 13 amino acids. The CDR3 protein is CASSTGALYGYTF. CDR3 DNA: TGTGCCAGCAGTACAGGGGCACTCTATGGCTACACCTTC.

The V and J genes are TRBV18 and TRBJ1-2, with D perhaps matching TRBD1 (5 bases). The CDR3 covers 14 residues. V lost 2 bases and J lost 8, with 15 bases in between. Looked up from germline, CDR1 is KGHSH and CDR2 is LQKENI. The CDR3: CASSPGSQARGYTF. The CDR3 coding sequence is TGTGCCAGCTCACCAGGATCACAGGCGAGGGGCTACACCTTC. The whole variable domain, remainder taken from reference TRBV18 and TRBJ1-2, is NAGVMQNPRHLVRRRGQEARLRCSPMKGHSHVYWYRQLPEEGLKFMVYLQKENIIDESGMPKERFSAEFPKEGPSILRIQQVVRGDSAAYFCASSPGSQARGYTFGSGTRLTVV.

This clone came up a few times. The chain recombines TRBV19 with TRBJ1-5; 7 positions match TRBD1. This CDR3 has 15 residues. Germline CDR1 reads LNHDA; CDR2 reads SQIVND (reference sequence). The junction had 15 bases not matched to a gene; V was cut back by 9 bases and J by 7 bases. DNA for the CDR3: TGTGCCAGCAAACGAGACAGGGAAGTGGACCAGCCCCAGCATTTT. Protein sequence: CASKRDREVDQPQHF.

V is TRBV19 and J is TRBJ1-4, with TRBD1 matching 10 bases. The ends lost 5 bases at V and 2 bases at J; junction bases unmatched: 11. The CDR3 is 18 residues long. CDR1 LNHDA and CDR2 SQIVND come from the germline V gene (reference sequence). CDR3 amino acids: CASSPTDRGLGTNEKLFF. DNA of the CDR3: TGTGCCAGTAGTCCCACGGACAGGGGGTTGGGGACTAATGAAAAACTGTTTTTT.

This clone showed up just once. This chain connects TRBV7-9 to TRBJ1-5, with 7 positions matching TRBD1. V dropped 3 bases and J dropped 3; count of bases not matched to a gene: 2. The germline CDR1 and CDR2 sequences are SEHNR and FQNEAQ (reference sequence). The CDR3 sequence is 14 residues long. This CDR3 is CASSLGQTNQPQHF. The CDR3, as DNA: TGTGCCAGCAGCTTGGGACAGACCAATCAGCCCCAGCATTTT.

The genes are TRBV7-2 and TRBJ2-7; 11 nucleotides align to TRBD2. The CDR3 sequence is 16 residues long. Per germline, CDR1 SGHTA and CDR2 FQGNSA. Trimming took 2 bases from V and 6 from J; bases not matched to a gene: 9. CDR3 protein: CASSLLLAGVTGEQYF. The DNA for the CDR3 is TGTGCCAGCAGCTTATTACTAGCGGGAGTTACGGGCGAGCAGTACTTC.